This paragraph covers one TCR beta chain sequence. There is no known antigen for this receptor. The sample holds no much larger clone one base away, and base qualities are not on file. The record originates from a study of blood T cell repertoires in COVID-19 (dated by TCRdb to the early 2020s). With regard to the full study: Samples covering the acute and convalescent phases of COVID-19 were provided by collaborators in the United States, Italy and Spain. The material from the prospective study consisted of cDNA or gDNA derived from T cells, B-cell-depleted T cells, or PBMCs. The dataset comprised deeply sampled blood TCRbeta repertoires from subjects exposed to, actively infected with, or recovered from COVID-19. A freely available public database, intended as a resource for researchers studying the immune response to SARS-CoV-2, is where the repertoires were released. The samples were drawn from the first 160 participants of the ongoing ImmuneRACE study and from 1,200 or so subjects provided by 6 global collaborators. Sample metadata almost always included a de-identified subject ID, COVID-19 status, age in years and sex. Where available, HLA class I and class II types were obtained from metadata supplied by the sample provider rather than from assay-based typing. The study at large found these results: How much clinical and demographic metadata was included differed by source and by participant, and the metadata was provided uncurated.

The immunoSEQ Assay, a bias-controlled multiplex PCR, was used to amplify TCRbeta CDR3 regions from genomic DNA. As for how the authors treated the data: The number of nucleated cells in each sample was estimated from the amplification of reference gene primers within the assay. To quantify the absolute abundance of each unique TCRbeta CDR3 rearrangement, sequence reads were collapsed and filtered. For each sample, productive Simpson clonality was calculated by taking the square root of Simpson's diversity index across productive rearrangements. TCRdb holds this immuneACCESS table with in-frame rearrangements only. Some clones are missing; in checked studies, unresolved V genes explain under half, and the rest has no known cause. The DNA was the basis for D and trimming; V, J and clone size are from that table. The sample table shows roughly 250,000 clones, and approximately 90% are seen once. The ten largest make up roughly 3.3% of the sample.

The cysteine opens and the phenylalanine closes a CDR3 of 15 amino acids. Here the CDR3 DNA is all that survives: 45 bases in frame from base 1. After removal of 5 bases from V and 4 bases from J, the junction retains 6 bases not matched to a gene. The germline V gene (reference sequence) provides CDR1 SEHNR and CDR2 FQNEAQ. Each collaborating institution followed its own protocols to collect whole blood in K2EDTA tubes. For TCRbeta analysis, collaborators shipped samples in one of three forms: frozen whole blood, isolated PBMCs, or DNA extracted from either of those sample types. The clonotype comes from a woman between 35 and 50 years old with acute or convalescent COVID-19. The specimen was peripheral blood. In this chain, TRBV7-9 is recombined with TRBJ1-5, and 9 junction bases match TRBD1. The CDR3: CASSETGTGNQPQHF. At the DNA level, the sequence is TGTGCCAGCAGCGAAACCGGGACAGGGAATCAGCCCCAGCATTTT.